Presented here are 21 T cell receptor beta chains from one specimen sequenced in a study of patients and donors after allogeneic stem cell transplantation (TCRdb year 2020). The library was generated by RT-PCR. Sequencing used a NextSeq 550. TCRdb's own reprocessing of the public reads used fastp at Q25 and MiXCR and kept productive beta chains. Rows with one shared CDR3 protein collapse into an entry with the most common genes and DNA. The sample table holds about 400,000 distinct CDR3 sequences, of which roughly 16% were seen once. The ten largest make up roughly 7.2% of the sample. Sequencing was performed on blood, either unsorted or a sorted T cell fraction (not recorded which). Receptors were obtained from a human donor who was either an allogeneic HSCT recipient or a stem cell or donor lymphocyte infusion donor (not recorded which). It is not recorded whose cells these are; they may come from a transplant donor.

This clonotype occurred a few times. V usage is TRBV27 and J usage is TRBJ1-6, with no clear D. The V end was cut by 2 bases, the J end by 6 bases, with 8 bases between. The germline CDR1 and CDR2 sequences are MNHEY and SMNVEV (reference sequence). The CDR3 has 14 amino acids. CDR3 amino acids: CASSLASPNSPLHF. Here the CDR3 DNA reads TGTGCCAGCAGTTTAGCTAGCCCTAATTCACCCCTCCACTTT.

This clonotype was seen at least ten times. The V and J genes are TRBV12-3 or TRBV12-4 and TRBJ2-7; 7 bases map to TRBD2. The V and J ends lost 3 bases and 3 bases, in that order; junction bases with no gene match: 2. CDR3 length: 13 amino acids. The CDR3 region has the DNA TGTGCCAGCAGTTTCGGCGGGAGCTACGAGCAGTACTTC. This encodes CASSFGGSYEQYF.

The chain links TRBV7-9 to TRBJ2-1; D gene uncertain. Germline CDR1 SEHNR, CDR2 FQNEAQ (reference sequence). Trimming pared 6 bases from V and 4 bases from J, leaving 10 bases between. This CDR3 comprises 13 residues. The CDR3 sequence is CASSLRMYNEQFF. DNA for the CDR3: TGTGCCAGCAGTCTTAGGATGTACAATGAGCAGTTCTTC.

The rearrangement links TRBV11-2 to TRBJ2-7; TRBD1 aligns across 7 bases. Germline CDR1 and CDR2: SGHAT and FQNNGV. This CDR3 is 16 amino acids long. With V trimmed by 5 bases and J by 0 bases, 10 bases remained unmatched. CDR3 sequence (DNA): TGTGCCAGCAGCCTACCAAAACGGACAGGCTCCTACGAGCAGTACTTC. Encoded protein: CASSLPKRTGSYEQYF.

The chain links TRBV7-9 to TRBJ2-2, with 13 bases identical to TRBD2. CDR3 size: 17 residues. Germline V gene sequence: CDR1 SEHNR, CDR2 FQNEAQ (reference sequence). V was clipped by 5 bases and J by 7 bases; unmatched bases: 10. The CDR3 protein is CASSQGTSGMSSGELFF. For the CDR3, the DNA is TGTGCCAGCAGCCAGGGGACTAGCGGGATGTCAAGCGGGGAGCTGTTTTTT.

This clonotype occurred a few times. The chain links TRBV12-3 or TRBV12-4 to TRBJ2-6, with 7 bases identical to TRBD2. Germline trimming cut 11 bases from V and 0 bases from J; bases unmatched to any gene: 10. The CDR3 is made up of 16 amino acids. Written as DNA, the CDR3 is TGTGCCGCTGGGGGGGGAGGGTACTCTGGGGCCAACGTCCTGACTTTC. It yields the protein CAAGGGGYSGANVLTF.

This clonotype was detected only a few times. This chain uses TRBV12-3 or TRBV12-4 with TRBJ1-5, with D maybe TRBD1 (5 bases). V lost 6 bases and J 10 bases, leaving 19 bases between the germline ends. The CDR3 is 14 residues long. The CDR3 DNA sequence: TGTGCCAGCAGAAGGGGACGGGGATCATCACCCCAGCATTTT. Amino acid sequence: CASRRGRGSSPQHF.

The chain recombines TRBV4-2 with TRBJ2-2; D is unresolved. Germline CDR1 reads LGHNA; CDR2 reads YNFKEQ. Trimming cost V 6 bases and J 5 bases, with 13 bases left between them. CDR3 length equals 14 residues. CDR3 sequence reads: CASREIVGTGELFF. CDR3 coding DNA: TGTGCCAGCAGGGAGATCGTTGGGACCGGGGAGCTGTTTTTT.

The V and J genes are TRBV2 and TRBJ1-1; D unclear. V gave up 5 bases and J gave up 1 base, with 8 bases separating them. The CDR3 loop spans 13 amino acids. Germline assignment: CDR1 SNHLY and CDR2 FYNNEI. In DNA, the CDR3 is TGTGCCAGCAGTAACTTTCCGAACACTGAAGCTTTCTTT. This translates into CASSNFPNTEAFF. Supplemented by reference TRBV2 and TRBJ1-1, the full variable domain reads EPEVTQTPSHQVTQMGQEVILRCVPISNHLYFYWYRQILGQKVEFLVSFYNNEISEKSEIFDDQFSVERPDGSNFTLKIRSTKLEDSAMYFCASSNFPNTEAFFGQGTRLTVV.

The V gene is TRBV27, the J gene TRBJ2-1; D uncertain. V was pared by 3 bases and J by 8 bases, with 5 bases between. The CDR3 is 11 residues long. Germline CDR1 MNHEY, CDR2 SMNVEV (reference sequence). CDR3 sequence reads: CASSFGDEQFF. The CDR3 bases are TGTGCCAGCAGTTTCGGTGATGAGCAGTTCTTC.

This clonotype was observed at least ten times. The chain uses TRBV23-1 and TRBJ1-5; no clear D. TRBV23-1 qualifies as an ORF whose function is uncertain. V was pared by 4 bases and J by 1 base, with 8 bases between. This CDR3 region has 14 residues. CDR3: CASSLSRSNQPQHF. As DNA, the CDR3 is TGCGCCAGCAGTCTCAGCAGGAGCAATCAGCCCCAGCATTTT.

The chain employs TRBV6-2 or TRBV6-3 and TRBJ1-1; D gene uncertain. V was trimmed by 5 bases and J by 7 bases, leaving 11 bases between them. Per germline, CDR1 MNHEY and CDR2 SVGEGT. This CDR3 region has 12 residues. The CDR3 sequence: CASSDPDGEAFF. CDR3 sequence (DNA): TGTGCCAGCAGTGACCCGGACGGTGAAGCTTTCTTT.

The table lists this clonotype with a few counts. The chain recombines TRBV12-3 or TRBV12-4 with TRBJ2-5; TRBD2 is a possible D gene (7 bases). Trimming removed 2 bases at V and 2 bases at J, with 15 bases between. The CDR3 contains 16 residues. This CDR3 reads CASSLSTRGGQETQYF. The CDR3 DNA reads TGTGCCAGCAGTTTATCAACCAGGGGAGGGCAAGAGACCCAGTACTTC.

The J gene is TRBJ2-7, the V gene TRBV20-1; D may correspond to TRBD1 or TRBD2 (5 bases each). CDR1 is DFQATT and CDR2 is SNEGSKA in the germline V gene (reference sequence). This CDR3 is 14 amino acids long. The germline V and J ends were trimmed by 4 bases and 4 bases, with 17 bases remaining between them. The CDR3 DNA sequence: TGCAGTGCTACTGCGGCAGGGAGACGATACGAGCAGTACTTC. Amino acids: CSATAAGRRYEQYF.

The V and J genes are TRBV12-3 or TRBV12-4 and TRBJ1-3; D uncertain. The V end was cut by 3 bases, the J end by 2 bases, with 8 bases between. This CDR3 has 14 amino acids. The CDR3 spells CASSFGGAGNTIYF. CDR3 sequence (DNA): TGTGCCAGCAGTTTCGGAGGCGCTGGAAACACCATATATTTT.

V is TRBV7-2 and J is TRBJ2-3, with D perhaps matching TRBD1 (5 bases). The CDR3 length is 14 residues. Trimming left V 5 bases short and J 0 bases short, with 9 bases between. Germline loops: CDR1 SGHTA, CDR2 FQGNSA. DNA of the CDR3: TGTGCCAGCAGCAGGACACGTAGCACAGATACGCAGTATTTT. This gives the protein CASSRTRSTDTQYF. The complete variable domain, with remaining parts taken from reference TRBV7-2 and TRBJ2-3, reads GAGVSQSPSNKVTEKGKDVELRCDPISGHTALYWYRQSLGQGLEFLIYFQGNSAPDKSGLPSDRFSAERTGGSVSTLTIQRTQQEDSAVYLCASSRTRSTDTQYFGPGTRLTVL.

This clonotype was recorded at least ten times. This chain uses TRBV15 with TRBJ2-5; D is possibly TRBD1 (5 bases). Germline V lookup: CDR1 LNHNV, CDR2 YYDKDF (reference sequence). V lost 0 bases, J lost 1 base, and 9 bases lay in between. The CDR3 loop spans 15 amino acids. The CDR3 nucleotides read TGTGCCACCAGCAGAGACGGACAAGCCCAAGAGACCCAGTACTTC. It yields the protein CATSRDGQAQETQYF.

In its sample, this clonotype was seen a few times. A single base separates this from a much larger clone, so it may be a read error. The J gene is TRBJ1-1, the V gene TRBV7-2; D is unresolved. This CDR3 spans 12 amino acids. Trimming removed 6 bases at V and 12 bases at J, with 17 bases between. Per the germline V gene, CDR1 is SGHTA and CDR2 is FQGNSA. CDR3 sequence reads: CASRPSPTETFF. CDR3 coding DNA: TGTGCCAGCAGACCTAGCCCAACCGAAACTTTCTTT.

This clonotype was detected a few times. The chain employs TRBV29-1 and TRBJ2-7, with D uncertain. The CDR3 totals 12 residues. Between the trimmed V and J ends, which lost 3 bases and 1 base, there was a span of 7 bases. Germline V gene lookup returns CDR1 SQVTM and CDR2 ANQGSEA. The CDR3 nucleotides read TGCAGCGTTGAGTTGGGGTCCTACGAGCAGTACTTC. Translating it yields CSVELGSYEQYF.

CDR3 in amino acids: CASRHPGQARSGELFF. As DNA, the CDR3 is TGTGCCAGTAGGCACCCGGGACAGGCTAGGTCCGGGGAGCTGTTTTTT. The chain employs TRBV19 and TRBJ2-2; the match to TRBD1 covers 8 bases. CDR3 size: 16 residues. Looked up from germline, CDR1 is LNHDA and CDR2 is SQIVND (reference sequence). V was pared by 6 bases and J by 6 bases, with 12 bases of the junction left unmatched.

In this sample, this clonotype turned up a few times. The chain employs TRBV7-2 and TRBJ2-2; D perhaps matches TRBD2 (5 bases). The CDR3 has 15 residues. The V end lost 2 bases, the J end lost 7 bases, and 14 bases lay between the germline ends. Germline V gives CDR1 SGHTA, CDR2 FQGNSA. In nucleotides, the CDR3 is TGTGCCAGCAGCTTAATTGGGAGATCTAACGGGGAGCTGTTTTTT. This sequence encodes CASSLIGRSNGELFF.